These 4 T cell receptor beta chains were sequenced from one sample in a study of Graves' ophthalmopathy and Graves' hyperthyroidism. Amplifying from RNA transcripts, the study obtained TCR beta CDR3 regions. Amplification began with first-round RT-PCR using HTBI primers, then second-round multiplex PCR was performed. TCRdb itself ran the multiplex PCR reads through MiXCR, one entry per CDR3 protein. The sample records about 700,000 distinct CDR3 sequences, roughly two fifths being singletons. The sequencing input was peripheral blood. The source is an adult man with Graves' ophthalmopathy.

The chain uses TRBV19 and TRBJ2-7, with TRBD1 identical over 8 bases. This CDR3 comprises 15 residues. Looked up from germline, CDR1 is LNHDA and CDR2 is SQIVND (reference sequence). The V gene end was trimmed by 9 bases and the J gene end by 3 bases; junction bases not matched to a gene: 13. The CDR3 DNA sequence: TGTGCCAGCAGCTTTAGGACAGGGATGTTCTACGAGCAGTACGTC. Protein sequence: CASSFRTGMFYEQYV.

This chain joins TRBV7-9 and TRBJ2-5, with 10 bases identical to TRBD1. The germline V gene encodes CDR1 SEHNR and CDR2 FQNEAQ (reference sequence). The CDR3 spans 15 residues. The J segment lost 5 bases and the V segment lost 5 bases, leaving 8 bases of the junction unmatched. CDR3 DNA sequence: TGTGCCAGCAGCGGGGAGACAGGGGGCGTGGAGACCCAGTACTTC. Translating it yields CASSGETGGVETQYF.

V and J are TRBV7-2 and TRBJ2-5; the match to TRBD1 covers 8 bases. CDR1 and CDR2 (germline): SGHTA, FQGNSA. With V trimmed by 5 bases and J by 7 bases, 12 bases remained unmatched. This CDR3 is built from 15 residues. Written as DNA, the CDR3 is TGTGCCAGCAGCAAACGGACAGGGACCTACGGGACCCAGTACTTC. This codes for CASSKRTGTYGTQYF.

This chain uses TRBV2 with TRBJ1-2; D not resolved. V was trimmed by 6 bases and J by 8 bases, leaving 13 bases between them. CDR3 length: 12 amino acids. Germline V lookup: CDR1 SNHLY, CDR2 FYNNEI. The CDR3 loop reads CASSPSMGGYTF. In nucleotides, the CDR3 is TGTGCCAGCAGCCCTTCCATGGGAGGCTACACCTTC.